These 5 T cell receptor beta chains were sequenced from one sample in a study of blood T cell repertoires in COVID-19. The repertoire was sequenced with immunoSEQ multiplex PCR; TCRdb's copy has only in-frame clones and lacks some. The sample contains about 160,000 clones, just over 85% of which appear only once. Specimen: peripheral blood. Receptors originate from a man aged 65 to 79 with acute or convalescent COVID-19.

For the CDR3, the DNA is TGTGCCAGCAGTTACTCGGGAGCGGCCAGGAGTGCAGATACGCAGTATTTT. It yields the protein CASSYSGAARSADTQYF. This chain uses TRBV6-2 or TRBV6-3 with TRBJ2-3; the D gene is possibly TRBD2 (5 bases). The V and J ends lost 0 bases and 4 bases respectively, with 17 bases between them. This CDR3 is built from 17 residues. Germline CDR1 and CDR2: MNHEY and SVGEGT.

J is TRBJ2-5 and V is TRBV7-2; TRBD2 aligns across 15 bases. V was pared by 5 bases and J by 5 bases, with 12 bases of the junction left unmatched. The CDR3 has 18 residues. Germline lookup yields CDR1 SGHTA and CDR2 FQGNSA. The CDR3 is CASSPGTSGRRAGETQYF. In nucleotides, the CDR3 is TGTGCCAGCAGCCCCGGGACTAGCGGGAGGAGGGCTGGGGAGACCCAGTACTTC.

CDR3 protein: CASSFPPGLAGGDEQYF. Written as DNA, the CDR3 is TGTGCCAGCAGTTTTCCCCCGGGACTAGCGGGAGGGGACGAGCAGTACTTC. This sequence joins TRBV27 and TRBJ2-7; TRBD2 aligns across 16 bases. The trim removed 3 bases at V and 5 bases at J, leaving 7 bases unmatched. Germline CDR1 is MNHEY and CDR2 is SMNVEV (reference sequence). The CDR3 runs to 17 residues.

The gene calls are TRBV3-1 (or the pseudogene TRBV3-2) and TRBJ2-5; 12 nucleotides match TRBD2. The CDR3 length is 16 residues. The trim removed 1 base at V and 4 bases at J, leaving 4 bases unmatched. Germline assignment: CDR1 LGHDT and CDR2 YNNKEL (reference sequence). CDR3 in DNA: TGTGCCAGCAGCCAAGTGGGACTAGCGGGCGTAGAGACCCAGTACTTC. Amino acids: CASSQVGLAGVETQYF.

The chain recombines TRBV4-3 with TRBJ1-6, with a tentative D call TRBD1 (5 bases). From germline, CDR1 is LGHNA and CDR2 YSLEER. V lost 0 bases to trimming and J lost 6 bases, with 9 bases between them. The CDR3 consists of 15 residues. CDR3 DNA: TGCGCCAGCAGCCAAGAAACAGGCCCTAATTCACCCCTCCACTTT. Encoded protein: CASSQETGPNSPLHF.